This entry concerns a single TCR beta chain. As yet, its antigen is unknown. This entry comes from a study of OX40 agonist ivuxolimab in advanced cancers. Whole-study context: Ivuxolimab, which patients received intravenously every 2 weeks, was dosed at 0.01 to 10 mg/kg. General study results and limits: The study found among the lowest clonal expansion in partial responders at 0.1-3.0 mg/kg.

Baseline was the first blood sampling point, followed by cycle 4 day 1 and cycle 7 day 1. CDR3 length: 15 residues. The V and J ends lost 4 bases and 3 bases respectively, with 14 bases between them. CDR1 and CDR2 from the germline V gene are SGHRS and YFSETQ. Assay: immunoSEQ multiplex PCR; the TCRdb copy retains only in-frame clones and omits some. The sample yields roughly 100,000 clones, 85% to 90% seen once. The source material was CD4+ or CD8+ T cells sorted from blood, sampled in a trial of the OX40 agonist ivuxolimab. The chain is built from TRBV5-1 and TRBJ1-3; D not certain. The receptor's source is an adult with an advanced solid tumor such as melanoma, head and neck, liver or kidney cancer. In DNA, the CDR3 is TGCGCCAGCAGCCCTGGATTCGGTAGTGGAAACACCATATATTTT. Translated: CASSPGFGSGNTIYF.